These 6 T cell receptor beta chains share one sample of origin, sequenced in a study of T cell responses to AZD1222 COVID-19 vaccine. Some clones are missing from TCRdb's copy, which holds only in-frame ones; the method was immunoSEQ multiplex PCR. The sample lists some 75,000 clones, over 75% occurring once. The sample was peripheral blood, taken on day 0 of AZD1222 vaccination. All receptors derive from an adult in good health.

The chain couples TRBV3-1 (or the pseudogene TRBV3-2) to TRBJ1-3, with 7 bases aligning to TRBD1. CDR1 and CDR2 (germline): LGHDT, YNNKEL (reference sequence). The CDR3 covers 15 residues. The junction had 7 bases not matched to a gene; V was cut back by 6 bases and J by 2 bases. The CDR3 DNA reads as TGTGCCAGCAGGCCGGGACAGCCGACTGGAAACACCATATATTTT. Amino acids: CASRPGQPTGNTIYF.

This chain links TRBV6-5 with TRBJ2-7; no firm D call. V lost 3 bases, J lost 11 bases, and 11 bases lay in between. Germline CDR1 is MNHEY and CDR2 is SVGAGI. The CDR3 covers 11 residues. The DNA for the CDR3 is TGTGCCAGCAGTTATAATCTCCGAAAGTACTTC. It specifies CASSYNLRKYF.

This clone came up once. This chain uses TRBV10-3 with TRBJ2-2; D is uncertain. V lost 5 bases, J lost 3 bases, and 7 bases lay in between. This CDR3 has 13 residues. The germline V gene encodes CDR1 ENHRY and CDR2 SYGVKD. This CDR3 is CAISSGDTGELFF. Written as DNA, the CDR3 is TGTGCCATCAGTTCTGGGGACACCGGGGAGCTGTTTTTT.

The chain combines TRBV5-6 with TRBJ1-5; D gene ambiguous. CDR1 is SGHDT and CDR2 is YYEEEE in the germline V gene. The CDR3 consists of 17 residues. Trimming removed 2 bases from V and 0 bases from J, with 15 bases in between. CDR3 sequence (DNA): TGTGCCAGCAGCTTTGGCGCGGCGACCTATAGCAATCAGCCCCAGCATTTT. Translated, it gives CASSFGAATYSNQPQHF.

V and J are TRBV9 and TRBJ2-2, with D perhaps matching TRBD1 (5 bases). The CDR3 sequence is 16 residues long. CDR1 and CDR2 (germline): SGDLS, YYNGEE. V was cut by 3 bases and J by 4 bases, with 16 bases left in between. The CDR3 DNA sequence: TGTGCCAGCAGCGGACGGGCCCCAGGGATCACCGGGGAGCTGTTTTTT. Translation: CASSGRAPGITGELFF.

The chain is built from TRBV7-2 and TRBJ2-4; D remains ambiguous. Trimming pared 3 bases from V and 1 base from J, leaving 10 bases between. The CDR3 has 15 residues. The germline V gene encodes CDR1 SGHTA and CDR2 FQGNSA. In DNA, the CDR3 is TGTGCCAGCAGCTTCGACGACGCGGCCAAAAACATTCAGTACTTC. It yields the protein CASSFDDAAKNIQYF. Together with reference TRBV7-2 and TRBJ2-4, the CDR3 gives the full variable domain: GAGVSQSPSNKVTEKGKDVELRCDPISGHTALYWYRQSLGQGLEFLIYFQGNSAPDKSGLPSDRFSAERTGGSVSTLTIQRTQQEDSAVYLCASSFDDAAKNIQYFGAGTRLSVL.